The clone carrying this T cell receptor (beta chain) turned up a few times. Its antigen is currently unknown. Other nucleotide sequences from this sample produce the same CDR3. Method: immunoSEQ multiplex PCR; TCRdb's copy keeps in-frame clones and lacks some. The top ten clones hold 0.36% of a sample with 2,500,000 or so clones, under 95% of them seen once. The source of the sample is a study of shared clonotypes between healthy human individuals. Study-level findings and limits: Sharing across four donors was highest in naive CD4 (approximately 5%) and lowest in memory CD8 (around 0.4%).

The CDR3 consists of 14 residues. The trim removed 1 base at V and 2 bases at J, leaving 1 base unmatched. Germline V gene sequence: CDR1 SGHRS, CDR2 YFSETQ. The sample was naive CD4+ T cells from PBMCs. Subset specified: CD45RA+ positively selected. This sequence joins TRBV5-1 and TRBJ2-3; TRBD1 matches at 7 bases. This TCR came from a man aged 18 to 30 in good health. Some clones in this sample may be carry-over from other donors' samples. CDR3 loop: CASSLQGDTDTQYF. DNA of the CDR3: TGCGCCAGCAGCTTGCAGGGGGACACAGATACGCAGTATTTT.